This is a list of T cell receptor beta chains from one sample in a study of shared clonotypes between healthy human individuals. Assay used: immunoSEQ multiplex PCR; TCRdb lists only in-frame clones, some missing. The sample records about 600,000 clones, about 80% being singletons. The sample comprised PBMCs. These receptors all come from a woman aged 40 to 49 in good health. Some clones in this sample may be carry-over from other donors' samples. The CDR3 runs from the conserved cysteine through the conserved F or W.

TRBJ2-1 | TRBV1 | CTSMPLGTYFYNEQFF
TRBJ1-2 | TRBV30 | CAWSVQPYGYTF
TRBJ1-6 | TRBV27 | CASSLLNSPLHF
TRBJ1-3 | TRBV4-2 | CASSQEPGNTIYF
TRBJ2-5 | TRBV29-1 | CSVAGSSGETQYF
TRBJ2-7 | TRBV5-1 | CASSLSDWLGEQYF
TRBJ2-7 | TRBV27 | CASSSGDGSYEQYF
TRBJ1-1 | TRBV30 | CAWREDKNTEAFF
TRBJ2-7 | TRBV18 | CASSLGGGRYEQYF
TRBJ1-2 | TRBV5-6 | CASSLAGLRGYTF
TRBJ2-3 | TRBV5-1 | CASSPPGTSGMDTQYF
TRBJ1-2 | TRBV30 | CAWSETGTANYGYTF
TRBJ2-5 | TRBV5-1 | CASSESGASETQYF
TRBJ2-5 | TRBV5-1 | CASSGLTGGQETQYF
TRBJ2-3 | TRBV9 | CASSETTLTDTQYF
TRBJ2-5 | TRBV11-2 | CASSQDSAIQETQYF
TRBJ1-5 | TRBV6-1 | CASSDPLPQHF
TRBJ2-3 | TRBV7-8 | CASSSTRADTQYF
TRBJ2-1 | TRBV7-3 | CASSFGRANEQFF
TRBJ2-4 | TRBV11-2 | CASSLEFGAIAIQYF
TRBJ2-7 | TRBV5-1 | CASSLGAGEKYEQYF
TRBJ2-7 | TRBV15 | CATSRVWRASGKTYEQYF
TRBJ2-5 | TRBV7-2 | CASSRGQIETQYF
TRBJ2-7 | TRBV5-5 | CASSLDRNYEQYF
TRBJ1-2 | TRBV5-5 | CASSLSRMRNYGYTF
TRBJ2-1 | TRBV7-3 | CASTPKVAPRYEQFF
TRBJ2-7 | TRBV28 | CASRGLAGKYEQYF
TRBJ2-7 | TRBV11-2 | CASSFQATYEQYF
TRBJ1-5 | TRBV11-2 | CASSANRGNQPQHF
TRBJ1-1 | TRBV13 | CASSLVPEHAEAFF
TRBJ2-7 | TRBV2 | CASGPRTRDDEQYF
TRBJ1-5 | TRBV19 | CASSMGLWGIQPQHF
TRBJ2-1 | TRBV7-8 | CASSLADMNNEQFF
. | TRBV4-2 | CASSQAGTSNSYEQYF
TRBJ1-1 | TRBV2 | CASRGGGTEAFF
TRBJ1-1 | TRBV5-1 | CASSLIRGMNTEAFF
TRBJ2-7 | TRBV7-2 | CASSLQGSNEQYF
TRBJ1-2 | TRBV19 | CASCRDSRDGYTF
TRBJ2-7 | TRBV7-9 | CASSTLGYEQYF
. | TRBV4-2 | CASSQVDGTYSHEQYF
TRBJ2-7 | TRBV11-2 | CASSSGGLAGVRYEQYF
TRBJ1-1 | TRBV15 | CATSKQGDTEAFF
TRBJ2-2 | TRBV28 | CASSFPRAGLANTGELFF
TRBJ2-7 | TRBV5-1 | CASSLAPGSYEQYF
TRBJ2-7 | TRBV28 | CASSLSSTGRGEQYF
TRBJ2-2 | TRBV5-4 | CASSSAGTANTGELFF
TRBJ2-5 | TRBV27 | CASSFVGEGETQYF
TRBJ2-2 | TRBV7-3 | CASSLYIAGANGELFF
TRBJ1-6 | TRBV2 | CASRSGGTSPLHF
TRBJ1-1 | TRBV9 | CASSPGQGRTEAFF
TRBJ2-3 | TRBV15 | CATSRDFAGKTDTQYF
TRBJ2-1 | TRBV30 | CAWSVGPYNEQFF
TRBJ1-4 | TRBV15 | CATSRSWDSPGEKLFF